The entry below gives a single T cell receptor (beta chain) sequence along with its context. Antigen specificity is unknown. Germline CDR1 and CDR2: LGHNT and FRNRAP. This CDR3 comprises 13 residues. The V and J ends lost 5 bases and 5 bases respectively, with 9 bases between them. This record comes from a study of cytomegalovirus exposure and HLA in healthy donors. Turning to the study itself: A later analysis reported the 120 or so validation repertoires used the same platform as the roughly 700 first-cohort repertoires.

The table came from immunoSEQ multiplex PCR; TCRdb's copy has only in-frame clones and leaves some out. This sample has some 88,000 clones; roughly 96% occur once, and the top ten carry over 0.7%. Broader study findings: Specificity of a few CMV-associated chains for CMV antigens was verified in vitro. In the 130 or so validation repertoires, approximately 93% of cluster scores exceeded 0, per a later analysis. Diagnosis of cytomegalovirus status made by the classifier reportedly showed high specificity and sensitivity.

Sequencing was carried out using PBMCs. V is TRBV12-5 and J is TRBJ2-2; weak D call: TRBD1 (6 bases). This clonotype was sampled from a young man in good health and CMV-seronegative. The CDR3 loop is CASGITGTGELFF. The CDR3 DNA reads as TGTGCTAGTGGTATTACAGGGACCGGGGAGCTGTTTTTT.